This note documents a single T cell receptor beta chain sequence. Its target is not known. Researchers used the Oncomine TCR Beta short-read assay to sequence DNA from cultured CD4+ T cells. TCRdb reanalysed the PCR reads using MiXCR and keeps one entry per CDR3 protein. In the table there are 23,000 or so distinct CDR3 sequences, around 30% of which are singletons. Time point noted: late sampling 161 to 241 days after vaccination in three convalescent patients. Treatment: roughly 10-day PBMC culture with coronavirus spike peptide pools or control peptides (ViraFEST assay). These data originate in a study of vaccination and CD4 T cells after COVID-19. Study-level information: Overlapping spike peptides from SARS-CoV-2, HCoV-NL63, HCoV-OC43 and HCoV-229E served to stimulate the cells. General study results and limits: When vaccine-specific clones from convalescent patients were examined, 304 of 307 were spike mono-reactive.

CDR1 and CDR2 (germline): MNHNS, SASEGT. After removal of 5 bases from V and 4 bases from J, the junction contained 7 bases not matched to a gene. The CDR3 runs to 14 residues. The source was CD4+ T cells from blood, cultured in vitro, collected about 7 months after SARS-CoV-2 vaccination. This clonotype was obtained from a human donor who had recovered from COVID-19. The chain has TRBV6-1 and TRBJ2-5; 7 bases are a match to TRBD1. The CDR3 region is CASSRQGVGETQYF. The CDR3 DNA is TGTGCCAGCAGTCGACAGGGAGTAGGAGAGACCCAGTACTTC.